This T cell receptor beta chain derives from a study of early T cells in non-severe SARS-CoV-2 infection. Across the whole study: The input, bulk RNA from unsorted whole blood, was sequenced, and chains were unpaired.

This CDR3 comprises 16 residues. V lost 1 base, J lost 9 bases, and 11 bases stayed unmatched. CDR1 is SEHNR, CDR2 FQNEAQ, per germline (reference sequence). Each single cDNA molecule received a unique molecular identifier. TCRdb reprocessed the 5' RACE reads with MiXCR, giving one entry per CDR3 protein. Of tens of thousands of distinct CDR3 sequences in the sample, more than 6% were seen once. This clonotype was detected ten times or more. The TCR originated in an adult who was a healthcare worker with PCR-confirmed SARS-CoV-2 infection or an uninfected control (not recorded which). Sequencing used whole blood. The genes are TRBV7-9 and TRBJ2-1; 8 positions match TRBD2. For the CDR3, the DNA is TGTGCCAGCAGCTTAGGTAGCGGGAACATGGACGGTGAGCAGTTCTTC. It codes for CASSLGSGNMDGEQFF.